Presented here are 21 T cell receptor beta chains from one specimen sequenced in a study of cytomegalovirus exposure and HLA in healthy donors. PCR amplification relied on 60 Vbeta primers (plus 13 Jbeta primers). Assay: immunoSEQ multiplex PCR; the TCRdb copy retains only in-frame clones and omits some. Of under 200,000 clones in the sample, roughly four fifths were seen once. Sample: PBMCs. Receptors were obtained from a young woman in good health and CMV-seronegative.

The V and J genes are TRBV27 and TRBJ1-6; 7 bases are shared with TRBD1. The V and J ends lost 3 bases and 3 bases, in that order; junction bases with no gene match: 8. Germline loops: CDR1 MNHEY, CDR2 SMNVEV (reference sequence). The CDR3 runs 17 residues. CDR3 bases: TGTGCCAGCAGTTTGAACGTTCCAGGGGGCTATAATTCACCCCTCCACTTT. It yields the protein CASSLNVPGGYNSPLHF.

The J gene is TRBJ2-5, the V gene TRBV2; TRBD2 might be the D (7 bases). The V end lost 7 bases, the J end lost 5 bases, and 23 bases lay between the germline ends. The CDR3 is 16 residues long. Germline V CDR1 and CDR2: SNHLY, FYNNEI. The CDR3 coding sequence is TGTGCCAGCATGGCCCGGGCGGGGGCGAGTATGGAGACCCAGTACTTC. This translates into CASMARAGASMETQYF.

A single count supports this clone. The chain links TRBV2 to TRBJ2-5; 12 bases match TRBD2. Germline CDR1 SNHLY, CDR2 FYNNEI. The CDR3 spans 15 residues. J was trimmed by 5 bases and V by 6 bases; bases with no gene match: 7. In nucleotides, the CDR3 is TGTGCCAGCAGGAAACTAGCGGGAGGCTTGGAGACCCAGTACTTC. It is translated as CASRKLAGGLETQYF.

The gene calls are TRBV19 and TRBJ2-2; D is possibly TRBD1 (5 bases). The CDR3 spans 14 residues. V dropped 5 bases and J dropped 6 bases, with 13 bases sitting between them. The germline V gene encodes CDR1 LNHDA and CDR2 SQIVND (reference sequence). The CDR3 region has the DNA TGTGCCAGTAGTCCACTGACAGTCGCCGGGGAGCTGTTTTTT. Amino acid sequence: CASSPLTVAGELFF.

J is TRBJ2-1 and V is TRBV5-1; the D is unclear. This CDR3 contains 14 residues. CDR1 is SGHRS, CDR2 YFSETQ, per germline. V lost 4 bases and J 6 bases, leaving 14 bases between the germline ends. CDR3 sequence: CASSLTPSSNEQFF. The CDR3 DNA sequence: TGCGCCAGCAGCCTAACCCCTTCGTCCAATGAGCAGTTCTTC. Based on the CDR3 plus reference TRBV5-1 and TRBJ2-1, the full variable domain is KAGVTQTPRYLIKTRGQQVTLSCSPISGHRSVSWYQQTPGQGLQFLFEYFSETQRNKGNFPGRFSGRQFSNSRSEMNVSTLELGDSALYLCASSLTPSSNEQFFGPGTRLTVL.

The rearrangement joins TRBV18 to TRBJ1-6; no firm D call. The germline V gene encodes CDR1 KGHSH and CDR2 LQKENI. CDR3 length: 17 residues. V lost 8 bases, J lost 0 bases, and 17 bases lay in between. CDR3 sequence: CASPQILVTSYNSPLHF. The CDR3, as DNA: TGTGCCAGCCCACAAATCCTAGTAACCTCCTATAATTCACCCCTCCACTTT.

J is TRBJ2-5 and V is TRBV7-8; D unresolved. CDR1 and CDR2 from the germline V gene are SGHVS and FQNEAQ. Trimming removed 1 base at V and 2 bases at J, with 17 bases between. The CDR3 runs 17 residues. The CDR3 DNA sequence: TGTGCCAGCAGCTTAGTTAGCCTTGGTTTAGGTCAAGAGACCCAGTACTTC. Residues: CASSLVSLGLGQETQYF.

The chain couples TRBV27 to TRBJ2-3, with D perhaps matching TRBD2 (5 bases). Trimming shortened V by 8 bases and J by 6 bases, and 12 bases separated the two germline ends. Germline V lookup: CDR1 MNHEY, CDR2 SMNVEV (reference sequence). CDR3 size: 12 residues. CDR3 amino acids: CASSDAGDTQYF. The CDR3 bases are TGTGCCAGCTCCGACGCGGGTGATACGCAGTATTTT.

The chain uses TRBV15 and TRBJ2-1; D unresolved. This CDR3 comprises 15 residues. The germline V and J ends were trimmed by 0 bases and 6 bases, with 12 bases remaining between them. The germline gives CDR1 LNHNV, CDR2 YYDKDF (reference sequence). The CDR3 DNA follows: TGTGCCACCAGCAGAGATCTTCCGGTTGTCAATGAGCAGTTCTTC. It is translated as CATSRDLPVVNEQFF.

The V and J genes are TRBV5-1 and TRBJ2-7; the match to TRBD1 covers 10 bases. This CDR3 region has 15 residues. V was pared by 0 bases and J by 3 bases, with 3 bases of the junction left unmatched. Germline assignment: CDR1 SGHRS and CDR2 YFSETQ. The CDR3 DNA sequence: TGCGCCAGCAGCTTGGGACAGGGGGCGGTCTACGAGCAGTACTTC. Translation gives CASSLGQGAVYEQYF.

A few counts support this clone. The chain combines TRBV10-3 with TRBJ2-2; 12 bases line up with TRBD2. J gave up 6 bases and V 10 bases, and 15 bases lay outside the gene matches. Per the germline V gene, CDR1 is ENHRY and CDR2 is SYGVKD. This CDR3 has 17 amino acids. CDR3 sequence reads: CATGHSSGRVSAGELFF. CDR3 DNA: TGTGCCACCGGGCATTCTAGCGGGAGGGTATCTGCCGGGGAGCTGTTTTTT.

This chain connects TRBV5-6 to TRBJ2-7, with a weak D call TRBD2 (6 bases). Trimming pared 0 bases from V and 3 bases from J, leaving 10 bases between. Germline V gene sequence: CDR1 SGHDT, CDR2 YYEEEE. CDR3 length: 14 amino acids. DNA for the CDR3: TGTGCCAGCAGCTTGGGGGACTCTAACTACGAGCAGTACTTC. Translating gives CASSLGDSNYEQYF.

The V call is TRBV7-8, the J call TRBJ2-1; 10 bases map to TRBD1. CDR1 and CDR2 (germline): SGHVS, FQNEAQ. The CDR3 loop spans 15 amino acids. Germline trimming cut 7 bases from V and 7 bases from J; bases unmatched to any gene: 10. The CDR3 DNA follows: TGTGCCAGCAACCCCTGGGACAGGGGTGGGAATGAGCAGTTCTTC. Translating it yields CASNPWDRGGNEQFF.

CDR3 loop: CASTRRGRDSSYNSPLHF. The CDR3 DNA is TGTGCCAGTACCCGTCGCGGCAGGGACAGCTCCTATAATTCACCCCTCCACTTT. V usage is TRBV19 and J usage is TRBJ1-6; 7 positions agree with TRBD1. After removal of 7 bases from V and 0 bases from J, the junction contained 12 bases not matched to a gene. Germline assignment: CDR1 LNHDA and CDR2 SQIVND (reference sequence). The CDR3 consists of 18 residues.

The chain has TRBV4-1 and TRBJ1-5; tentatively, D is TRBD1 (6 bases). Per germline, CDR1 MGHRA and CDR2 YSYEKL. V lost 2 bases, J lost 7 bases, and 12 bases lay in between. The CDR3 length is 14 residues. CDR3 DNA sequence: TGCGCCAGCAGCCAAAGACAGGTGGGGCAGCCCCAGCATTTT. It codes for CASSQRQVGQPQHF.

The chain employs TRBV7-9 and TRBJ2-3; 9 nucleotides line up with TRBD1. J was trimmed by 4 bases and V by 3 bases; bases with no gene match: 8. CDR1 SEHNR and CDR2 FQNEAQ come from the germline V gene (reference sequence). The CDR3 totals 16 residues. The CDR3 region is CASSLGRTGAADTQYF. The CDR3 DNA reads TGTGCCAGCAGCTTGGGTCGGACAGGGGCGGCAGATACGCAGTATTTT.

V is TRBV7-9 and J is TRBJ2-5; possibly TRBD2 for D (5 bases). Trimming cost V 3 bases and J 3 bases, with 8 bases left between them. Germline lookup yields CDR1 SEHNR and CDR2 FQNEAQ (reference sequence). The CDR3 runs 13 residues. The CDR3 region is CASSFNGEETQYF. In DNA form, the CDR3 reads TGTGCCAGCAGCTTTAACGGGGAAGAGACCCAGTACTTC.

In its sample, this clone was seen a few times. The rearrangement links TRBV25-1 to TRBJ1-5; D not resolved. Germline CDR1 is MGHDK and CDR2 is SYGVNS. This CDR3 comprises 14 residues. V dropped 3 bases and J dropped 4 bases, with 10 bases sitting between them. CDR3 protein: CASSDGGSNQPQHF. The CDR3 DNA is TGTGCCAGCAGTGATGGCGGGTCAAATCAGCCCCAGCATTTT.

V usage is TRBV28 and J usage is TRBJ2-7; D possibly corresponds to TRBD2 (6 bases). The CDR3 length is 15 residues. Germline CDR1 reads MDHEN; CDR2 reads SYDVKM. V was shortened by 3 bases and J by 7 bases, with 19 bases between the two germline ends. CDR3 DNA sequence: TGTGCCAGCAGTTTTGGGGGGACGGCGCGGCGGGAGCAGTACTTC. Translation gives CASSFGGTARREQYF.

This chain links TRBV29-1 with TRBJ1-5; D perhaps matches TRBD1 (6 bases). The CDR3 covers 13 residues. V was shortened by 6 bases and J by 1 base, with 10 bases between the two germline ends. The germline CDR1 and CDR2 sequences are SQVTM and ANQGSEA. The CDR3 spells CSVRTDSNQPQHF. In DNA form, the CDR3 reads TGCAGCGTAAGGACAGACAGCAATCAGCCCCAGCATTTT.

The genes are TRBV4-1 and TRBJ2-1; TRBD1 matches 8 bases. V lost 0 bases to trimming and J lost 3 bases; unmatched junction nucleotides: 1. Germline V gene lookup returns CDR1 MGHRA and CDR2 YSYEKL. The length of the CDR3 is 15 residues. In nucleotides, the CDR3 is TGCGCCAGCAGCCAAGAGGGGACAGGCTACAATGAGCAGTTCTTC. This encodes CASSQEGTGYNEQFF.